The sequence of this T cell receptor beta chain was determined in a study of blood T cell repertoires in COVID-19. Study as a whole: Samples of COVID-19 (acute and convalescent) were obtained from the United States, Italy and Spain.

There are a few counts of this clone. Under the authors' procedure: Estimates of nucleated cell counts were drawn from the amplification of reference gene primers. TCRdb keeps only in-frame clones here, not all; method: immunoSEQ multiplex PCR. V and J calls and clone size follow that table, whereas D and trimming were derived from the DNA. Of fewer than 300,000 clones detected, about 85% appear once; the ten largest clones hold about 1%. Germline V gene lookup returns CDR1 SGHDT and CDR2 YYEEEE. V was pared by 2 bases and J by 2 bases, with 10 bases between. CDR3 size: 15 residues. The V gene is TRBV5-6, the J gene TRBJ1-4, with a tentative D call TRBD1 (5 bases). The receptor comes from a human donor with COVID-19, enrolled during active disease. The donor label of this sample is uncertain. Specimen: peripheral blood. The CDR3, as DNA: TGTGCCAGCAGCTTCGGGGGGAAGACTAATGAAAAACTGTTTTTT. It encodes CASSFGGKTNEKLFF.